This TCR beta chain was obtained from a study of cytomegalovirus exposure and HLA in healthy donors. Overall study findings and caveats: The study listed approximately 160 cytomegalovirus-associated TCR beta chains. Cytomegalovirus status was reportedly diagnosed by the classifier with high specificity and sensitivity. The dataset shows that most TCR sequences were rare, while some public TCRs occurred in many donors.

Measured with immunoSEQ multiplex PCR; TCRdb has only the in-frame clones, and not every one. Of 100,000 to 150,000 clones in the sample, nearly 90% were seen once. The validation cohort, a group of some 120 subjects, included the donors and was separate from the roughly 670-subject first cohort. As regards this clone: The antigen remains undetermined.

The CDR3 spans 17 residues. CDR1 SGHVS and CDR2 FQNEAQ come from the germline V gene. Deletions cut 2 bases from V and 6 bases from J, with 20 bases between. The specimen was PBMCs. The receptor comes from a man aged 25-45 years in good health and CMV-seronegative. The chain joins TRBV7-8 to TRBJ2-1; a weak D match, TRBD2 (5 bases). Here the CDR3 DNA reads TGTGCCAGCAGCTTACCACGGGAACAAGGGAGACGCAATGAGCAGTTCTTC. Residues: CASSLPREQGRRNEQFF.